This entry is about one T cell receptor (beta chain). Its antigen is undetermined. The sample originates from a study of OX40 agonist ivuxolimab in advanced cancers. Study-wide results and limits: Clonal expansion from baseline to week 6 occurred in both CD4+ and CD8+ T cells. In general, CD8+ T cells held more expanded clones than CD4+ did, on average.

Sequencing used immunoSEQ multiplex PCR; TCRdb keeps in-frame clones, though not all of them. The table records 30,000 to 45,000 clones, 88% of them present only once. Any history of autoimmune disease or systemic immunosuppression disqualified patients. The study sampled blood at baseline, cycle 4 day 1, and cycle 7 day 1. Germline assignment: CDR1 LGHNA and CDR2 YSLEER. The CDR3 spans 15 residues. Trimming took 3 bases from V and 3 from J; bases not matched to a gene: 1. V usage is TRBV4-3 and J usage is TRBJ2-7; 14 nucleotides align to TRBD2. The material sequenced was CD4+ or CD8+ T cells sorted from blood, taken in a trial of the OX40 agonist ivuxolimab. The clonotype comes from an adult with an advanced solid tumor such as melanoma, head and neck, liver or kidney cancer. Here the CDR3 reads CASSHGLAGGYEQYF. In DNA form, the CDR3 reads TGCGCCAGCAGCCACGGACTAGCGGGAGGCTACGAGCAGTACTTC.